This entry features one TCR beta chain sequence. The antigen is unknown. Assay: immunoSEQ multiplex PCR; the TCRdb copy retains only in-frame clones and omits some. Of approximately 20,000 clones detected, around 90% appear once; the ten largest clones hold roughly 16%. This entry comes from a study of PD-L1 blockade in urothelial cancer. About the research overall: About nine tenths of the roughly 30 patients were men whose urothelial cancer was bladder-origin.

Broader study findings: In blood at 3 weeks, tumor-associated clones expanded more among patients with durable benefit.

The CDR3 runs to 13 residues. From germline, CDR1 is SGHNT and CDR2 YENEEA. V shed 4 bases, J shed 9 bases, and the junction held 5 bases outside the gene matches. The chain is built from TRBV11-3 and TRBJ2-3; TRBD2 matches at 9 bases. The material sequenced was PBMCs, taken around atezolizumab (anti-PD-L1) treatment. The sequence derives from a woman aged 60 to 75 with urothelial cancer. This CDR3 reads CASSSPSGVTQYF. CDR3 DNA sequence: TGTGCCAGCAGCTCTCCTAGCGGGGTAACGCAGTATTTT.